This TCR beta chain originates from a study of brain T cells in children with intractable seizures. Patients received at least one anti-epileptic drug before surgery. The data were produced by immunoSEQ multiplex PCR, yet TCRdb's version contains in-frame clones alone and is incomplete. This sample carries around 38,000 clones, around 90% of them seen once, and the ten largest clones take roughly 6%. Notes on this clone: The antigen remains undetermined.

The CDR3 has 14 residues. Trimming shortened V by 6 bases and J by 5 bases, and 11 bases separated the two germline ends. Germline values: CDR1 SNHLY, CDR2 FYNNEI. The study, taken as a whole, reports: Viral specificity was inferred only from CDR3 similarity; HCMV serostatus was unknown.

The sequenced sample was peripheral blood, obtained at surgery. J is TRBJ1-6 and V is TRBV2; D not resolved. This TCR was sampled from a girl aged 2 to 9 with tuberous sclerosis and intractable seizures. The CDR3 reads CASSALRNNSPLHF. DNA of the CDR3: TGTGCCAGCAGCGCACTGAGAAATAATTCACCCCTCCACTTT.